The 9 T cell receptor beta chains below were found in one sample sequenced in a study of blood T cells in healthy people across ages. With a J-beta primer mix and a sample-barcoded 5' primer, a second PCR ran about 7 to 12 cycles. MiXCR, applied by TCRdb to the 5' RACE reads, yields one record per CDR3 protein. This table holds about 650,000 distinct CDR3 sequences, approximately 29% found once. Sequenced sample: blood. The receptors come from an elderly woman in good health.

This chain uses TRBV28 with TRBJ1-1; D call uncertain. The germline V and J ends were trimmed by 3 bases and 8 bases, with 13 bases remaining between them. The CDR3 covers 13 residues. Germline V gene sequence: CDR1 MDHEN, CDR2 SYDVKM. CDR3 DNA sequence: TGTGCCAGCAGTTTCATAGGAGGCGGCGAAGCTTTCTTT. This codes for CASSFIGGGEAFF.

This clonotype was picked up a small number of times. CDR3 amino acids: CASSLRGQGEQPQHF. The CDR3 coding sequence is TGTGCCAGCAGCTTGAGGGGACAGGGAGAGCAGCCCCAGCATTTT. The J gene is TRBJ1-5, the V gene TRBV5-5, with 9 positions matching TRBD1. The CDR3 loop spans 15 amino acids. Germline V gene data show CDR1 as SGHKS and CDR2 as YYEKEE (reference sequence). The V segment lost 1 base and the J segment 7 bases; nucleotides outside the gene matches: 6.

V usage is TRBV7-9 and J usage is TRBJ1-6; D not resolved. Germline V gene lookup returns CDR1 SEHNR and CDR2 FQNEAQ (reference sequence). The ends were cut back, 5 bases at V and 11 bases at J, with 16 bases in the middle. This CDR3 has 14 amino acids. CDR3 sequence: CASSPAGEAAPLHF. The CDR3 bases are TGTGCCAGCAGCCCAGCAGGAGAGGCGGCACCCCTCCACTTT.

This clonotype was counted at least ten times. In DNA form, the CDR3 reads TGTGCCAGCAGTTTGAAGGCCGGGCTAAGGGAGCAGTACTTC. It codes for CASSLKAGLREQYF. The chain is built from TRBV28 and TRBJ2-7; D is ambiguous. There are 14 residues in the CDR3. Germline V gives CDR1 MDHEN, CDR2 SYDVKM. Trimming removed 3 bases from V and 7 bases from J, with 16 bases in between.

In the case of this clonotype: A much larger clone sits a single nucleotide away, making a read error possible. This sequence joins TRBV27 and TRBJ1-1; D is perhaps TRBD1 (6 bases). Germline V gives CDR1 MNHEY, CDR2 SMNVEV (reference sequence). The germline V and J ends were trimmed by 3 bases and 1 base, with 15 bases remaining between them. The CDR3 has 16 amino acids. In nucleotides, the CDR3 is TGTGCCAGCAGTTTTGGGGGGGGGGGGGCGAACACTGAAGCTTTCTTT. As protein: CASSFGGGGANTEAFF.

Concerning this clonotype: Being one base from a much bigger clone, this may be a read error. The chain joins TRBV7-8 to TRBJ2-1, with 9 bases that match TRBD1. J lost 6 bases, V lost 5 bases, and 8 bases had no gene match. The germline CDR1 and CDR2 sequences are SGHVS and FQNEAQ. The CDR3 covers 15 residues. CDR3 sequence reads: CASSPAGTGCNEQFF. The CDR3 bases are TGTGCCAGCAGCCCGGCCGGGACAGGGTGCAATGAGCAGTTCTTC.

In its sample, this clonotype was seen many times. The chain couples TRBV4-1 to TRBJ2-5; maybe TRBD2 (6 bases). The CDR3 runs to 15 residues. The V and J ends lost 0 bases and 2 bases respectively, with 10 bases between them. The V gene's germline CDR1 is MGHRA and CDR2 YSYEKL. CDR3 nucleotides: TGCGCCAGCAGCCAAGACGGGGGATTTCAAGAGACCCAGTACTTC. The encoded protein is CASSQDGGFQETQYF.

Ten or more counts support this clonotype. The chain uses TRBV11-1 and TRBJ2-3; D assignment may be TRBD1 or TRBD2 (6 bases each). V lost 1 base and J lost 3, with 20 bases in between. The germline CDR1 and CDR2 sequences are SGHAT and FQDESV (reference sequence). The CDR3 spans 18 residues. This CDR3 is CASSLEGGSDPSTDTQYF. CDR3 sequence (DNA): TGTGCCAGCAGCTTAGAAGGGGGGTCGGACCCTTCGACAGATACGCAGTATTTT.

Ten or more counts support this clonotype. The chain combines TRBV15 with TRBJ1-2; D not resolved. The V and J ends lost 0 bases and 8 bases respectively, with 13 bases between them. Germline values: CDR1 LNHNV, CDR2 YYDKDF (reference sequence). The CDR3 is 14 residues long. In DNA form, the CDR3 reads TGTGCCACCAGCAGAGATCTTGAAGGGAAGGGCTACACCTTC. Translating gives CATSRDLEGKGYTF.